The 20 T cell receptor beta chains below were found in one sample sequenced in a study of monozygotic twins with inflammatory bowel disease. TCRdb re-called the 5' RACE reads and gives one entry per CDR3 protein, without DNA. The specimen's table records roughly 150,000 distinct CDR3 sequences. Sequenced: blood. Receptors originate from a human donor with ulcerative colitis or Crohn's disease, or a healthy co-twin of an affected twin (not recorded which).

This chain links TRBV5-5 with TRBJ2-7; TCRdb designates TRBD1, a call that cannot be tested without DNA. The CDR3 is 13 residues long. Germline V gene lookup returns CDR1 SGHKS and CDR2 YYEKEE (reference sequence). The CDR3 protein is CASSLPGLLEQYF.

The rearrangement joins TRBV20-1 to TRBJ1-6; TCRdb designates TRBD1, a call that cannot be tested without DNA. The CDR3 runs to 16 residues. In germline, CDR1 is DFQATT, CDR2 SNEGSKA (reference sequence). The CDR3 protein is CSARAQRGQGRSPLHF.

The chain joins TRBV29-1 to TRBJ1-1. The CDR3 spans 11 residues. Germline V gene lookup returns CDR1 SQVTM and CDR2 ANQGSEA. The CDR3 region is CSVETGTEAFF. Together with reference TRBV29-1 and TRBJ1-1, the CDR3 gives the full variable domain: SAVISQKPSRDICQRGTSLTIQCQVDSQVTMMFWYRQQPGQSLTLIATANQGSEATYESGFVIDKFPISRPNLTFSTLTVSNMSPEDSSIYLCSVETGTEAFFGQGTRLTVV.

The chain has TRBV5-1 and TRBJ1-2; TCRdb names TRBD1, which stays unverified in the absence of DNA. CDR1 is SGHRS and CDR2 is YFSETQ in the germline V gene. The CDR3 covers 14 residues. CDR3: CASSPGTRGDGYTF.

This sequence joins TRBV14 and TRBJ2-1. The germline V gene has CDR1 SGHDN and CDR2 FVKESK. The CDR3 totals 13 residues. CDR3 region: CASSQVILEPQFF.

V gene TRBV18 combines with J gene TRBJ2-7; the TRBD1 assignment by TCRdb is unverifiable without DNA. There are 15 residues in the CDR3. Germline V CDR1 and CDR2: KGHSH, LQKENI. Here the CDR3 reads CASSPDGAGGDEQYF.

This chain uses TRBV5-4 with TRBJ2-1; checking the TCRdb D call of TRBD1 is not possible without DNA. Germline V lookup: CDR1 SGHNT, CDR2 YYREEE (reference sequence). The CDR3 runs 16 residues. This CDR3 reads CASSLPGQGAYNEQFF. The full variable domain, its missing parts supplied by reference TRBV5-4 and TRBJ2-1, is ETGVTQSPTHLIKTRGQQVTLRCSSQSGHNTVSWYQQALGQGPQFIFQYYREEENGRGNFPPRFSGLQFPNYSSELNVNALELDDSALYLCASSLPGQGAYNEQFFGPGTRLTVL.

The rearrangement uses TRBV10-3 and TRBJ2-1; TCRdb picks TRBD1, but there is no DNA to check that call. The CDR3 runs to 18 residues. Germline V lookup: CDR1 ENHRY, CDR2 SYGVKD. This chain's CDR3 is CAITDGGPSGTSYNEQFF.

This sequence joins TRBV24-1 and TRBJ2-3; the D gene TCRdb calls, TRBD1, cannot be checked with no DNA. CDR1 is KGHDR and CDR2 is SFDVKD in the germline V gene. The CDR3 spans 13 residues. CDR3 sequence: CATGAGITDTQYF.

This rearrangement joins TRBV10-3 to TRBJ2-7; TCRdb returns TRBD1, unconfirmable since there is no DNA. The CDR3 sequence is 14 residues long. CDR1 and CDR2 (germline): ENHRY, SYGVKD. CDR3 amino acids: CAIRMTGGNYEQYF.

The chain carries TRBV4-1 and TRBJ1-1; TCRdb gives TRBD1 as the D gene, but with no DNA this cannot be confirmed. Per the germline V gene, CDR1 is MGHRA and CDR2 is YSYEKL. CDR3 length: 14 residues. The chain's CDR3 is CASSQATGSTEAFF.

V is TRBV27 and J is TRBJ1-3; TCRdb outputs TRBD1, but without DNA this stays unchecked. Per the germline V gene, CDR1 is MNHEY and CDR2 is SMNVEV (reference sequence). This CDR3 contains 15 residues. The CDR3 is CASRRAGGSGNTIYF.

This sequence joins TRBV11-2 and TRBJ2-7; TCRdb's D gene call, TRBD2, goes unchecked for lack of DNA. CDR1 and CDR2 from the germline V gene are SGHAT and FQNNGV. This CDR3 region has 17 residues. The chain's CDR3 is CASSLGIGAGVRDEQYF.

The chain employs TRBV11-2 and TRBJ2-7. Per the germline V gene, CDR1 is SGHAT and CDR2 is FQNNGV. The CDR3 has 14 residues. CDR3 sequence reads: CASSSLQHNYEQYF.

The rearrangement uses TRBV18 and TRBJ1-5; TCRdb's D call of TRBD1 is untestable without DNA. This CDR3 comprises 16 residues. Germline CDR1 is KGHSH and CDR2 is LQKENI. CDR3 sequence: CASSPSGGSSNQPQHF. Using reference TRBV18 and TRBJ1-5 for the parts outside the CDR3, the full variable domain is NAGVMQNPRHLVRRRGQEARLRCSPMKGHSHVYWYRQLPEEGLKFMVYLQKENIIDESGMPKERFSAEFPKEGPSILRIQQVVRGDSAAYFCASSPSGGSSNQPQHFGDGTRLSIL.

The CDR3 loop is CASSLGGQGYGNTIYF. The rearrangement links TRBV13 to TRBJ1-3; TCRdb designates TRBD1, a call that cannot be tested without DNA. Germline CDR1 reads PRHDT; CDR2 reads FYEKMQ (reference sequence). The CDR3 consists of 16 residues.

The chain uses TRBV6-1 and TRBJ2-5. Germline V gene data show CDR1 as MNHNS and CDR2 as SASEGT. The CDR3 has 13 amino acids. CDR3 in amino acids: CASSVLGRETQYF.

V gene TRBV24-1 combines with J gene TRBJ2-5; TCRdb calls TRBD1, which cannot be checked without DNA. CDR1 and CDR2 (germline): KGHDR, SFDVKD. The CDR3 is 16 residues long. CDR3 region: CATSPNPTGMEETQYF.

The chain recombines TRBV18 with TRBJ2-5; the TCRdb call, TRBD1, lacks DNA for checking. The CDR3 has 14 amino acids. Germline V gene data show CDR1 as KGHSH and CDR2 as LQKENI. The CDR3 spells CASSPQQEQETQYF. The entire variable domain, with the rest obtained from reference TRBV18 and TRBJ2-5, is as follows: NAGVMQNPRHLVRRRGQEARLRCSPMKGHSHVYWYRQLPEEGLKFMVYLQKENIIDESGMPKERFSAEFPKEGPSILRIQQVVRGDSAAYFCASSPQQEQETQYFGPGTRLLVL.

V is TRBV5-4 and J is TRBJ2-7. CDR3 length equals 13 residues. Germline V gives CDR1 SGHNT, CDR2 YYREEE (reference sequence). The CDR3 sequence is CASSLVNRYEQYF.